This note documents a single TCR beta chain sequence. What it binds is unknown. Exclusion of a patient followed from autoimmune disease history or systemic immunosuppression. These data come from a study of OX40 agonist ivuxolimab in advanced cancers. Whole-study findings and limits: Fewer expanded clones were found on average in CD4+ than in CD8+ T cells.

Using immunoSEQ multiplex PCR, the repertoire was profiled, and TCRdb retains in-frame clones only, with some absent. Counted here are around 60,000 clones, about nine tenths occurring once; the ten biggest clones make up 0.67%. Germline CDR1 is KGHSH and CDR2 is LQKENI. Trimming pared 3 bases from V and 5 bases from J, leaving 9 bases between. The CDR3 has 13 amino acids. The sequence was collected from an adult with an advanced solid tumor such as melanoma, head and neck, liver or kidney cancer. The chain links TRBV18 to TRBJ2-3; tentative D call: TRBD1 (6 bases). Sequencing was performed on CD4+ or CD8+ T cells sorted from blood, taken in a trial of the OX40 agonist ivuxolimab. CDR3 bases: TGTGCCAGCTCACCGACAGGTCAAGATACGCAGTATTTT. It is translated as CASSPTGQDTQYF. Using reference TRBV18 and TRBJ2-3 for the parts outside the CDR3, the full variable domain is NAGVMQNPRHLVRRRGQEARLRCSPMKGHSHVYWYRQLPEEGLKFMVYLQKENIIDESGMPKERFSAEFPKEGPSILRIQQVVRGDSAAYFCASSPTGQDTQYFGPGTRLTVL.